These 5 T cell receptor beta chains came from one sample sequenced in a study of Ad26.COV2.S vaccination and SARS-CoV-2 variants. Treatment indicated: 15 to 20 received Ad26.COV2.S at low or high dose, single or two shots; about five received placebo; per-sample allocation not given. The samples were gathered on day 63 after the first injection of vaccine or placebo. This table comes from immunoSEQ multiplex PCR, and its TCRdb copy is limited to in-frame clones, with some not included. The sample includes some 340,000 clones, about 85% of them seen just once. This material consisted of peripheral blood, taken in a trial of Ad26.COV2.S vaccine versus placebo. Source of these receptors: a person aged 18 to 65 who received the Ad26.COV2.S COVID-19 vaccine or a placebo.

The rearrangement joins TRBV11-2 to TRBJ2-3; 11 positions match TRBD2. The V and J ends lost 5 bases and 0 bases, in that order; junction bases with no gene match: 4. Germline V gene data show CDR1 as SGHAT and CDR2 as FQNNGV. This CDR3 is built from 16 residues. CDR3 nucleotide sequence: TGTGCCAGCAGCCCGAGGACTAGCGGGAGCACAGATACGCAGTATTTT. Its protein product is CASSPRTSGSTDTQYF.

V usage is TRBV14 and J usage is TRBJ2-7; D uncertain. The CDR3 has 13 amino acids. The V gene's germline CDR1 is SGHDN and CDR2 FVKESK. The V end was cut by 1 base, the J end by 6 bases, with 10 bases between. CDR3 residues: CASSQGLGGEQYF. The CDR3 bases are TGTGCCAGCAGCCAAGGTTTGGGTGGCGAGCAGTACTTC.

The rearrangement links TRBV19 to TRBJ1-2; a weak D match, TRBD1 (5 bases). Germline loops: CDR1 LNHDA, CDR2 SQIVND (reference sequence). V lost 5 bases and J lost 7, with 17 bases in between. CDR3 size: 14 residues. Here the CDR3 DNA reads TGTGCCAGTAGTCAAGGACACCGCATTACTGGCTACACCTTC. It translates to CASSQGHRITGYTF. The full variable domain, with the rest looked up from reference TRBV19 and TRBJ1-2, is DGGITQSPKYLFRKEGQNVTLSCEQNLNHDAMYWYRQDPGQGLRLIYYSQIVNDFQKGDIAEGYSVSREKKESFPLTVTSAQKNPTAFYLCASSQGHRITGYTFGSGTRLTVV.

J is TRBJ1-5 and V is TRBV2, with D perhaps matching TRBD1 (5 bases). There are 13 residues in the CDR3. The germline V gene encodes CDR1 SNHLY and CDR2 FYNNEI. Trimming shortened V by 1 base and J by 4 bases, and 5 bases separated the two germline ends. CDR3 sequence: CASSEEGNQPQHF. As DNA, the CDR3 is TGTGCCAGCAGTGAAGAGGGGAATCAGCCCCAGCATTTT.

V and J are TRBV11-1 and TRBJ1-1; 10 bases match TRBD1. Losses at the gene ends were 5 bases for V and 1 base for J; bases not matched to a gene: 7. CDR1 is SGHAT, CDR2 FQDESV, per germline (reference sequence). The CDR3 totals 16 residues. CDR3 coding DNA: TGTGCCAGCAGCCCCGGACAGGGGGGGGCGAACACTGAAGCTTTCTTT. It codes for CASSPGQGGANTEAFF.